The 22 T cell receptor beta chains presented below share a single source sample, sequenced in a study of control samples from healthy donors and cancer patients. Some clones are missing from TCRdb's copy, which holds only in-frame ones; the method was immunoSEQ multiplex PCR. The repertoire holds about 150,000 clones, 80% to 95% seen once, with 0.68% in the top ten. Specimen: blood. Source of these receptors: a woman aged 25 to 39 in good health.

This chain uses TRBV24-1 with TRBJ2-5, with 8 bases lining up with TRBD2. With 5 bases clipped from V and 9 bases from J, the junction kept 10 bases outside the gene matches. Per the germline V gene, CDR1 is KGHDR and CDR2 is SFDVKD. The CDR3 is made up of 14 amino acids. The DNA of the CDR3 is TGTGCCACCAGTGGGTCCAGCGGGAGTGCGGCCCAGTACTTC. This translates into CATSGSSGSAAQYF.

The chain carries TRBV7-2 and TRBJ2-1, with 7 bases that match TRBD1. Germline trimming cut 5 bases from V and 1 base from J; bases unmatched to any gene: 14. Germline V gene lookup returns CDR1 SGHTA and CDR2 FQGNSA. The CDR3 contains 18 residues. CDR3 sequence reads: CASSDQPGGSASYNEQFF. In DNA form, the CDR3 reads TGTGCCAGCAGCGACCAACCAGGGGGTTCTGCTTCCTACAATGAGCAGTTCTTC.

The V call is TRBV19, the J call TRBJ1-5; possibly TRBD1 for D (6 bases). The germline V gene encodes CDR1 LNHDA and CDR2 SQIVND (reference sequence). Trimming pared 3 bases from V and 3 bases from J, leaving 15 bases between. The length of the CDR3 is 16 residues. In nucleotides, the CDR3 is TGTGCCAGTAGTATTGATGCAGGGGTTCACAATCAGCCCCAGCATTTT. This translates into CASSIDAGVHNQPQHF.

For the CDR3, the DNA is TGCGCCAGCAGCCAAGAAGGGGACAGTTCTAATGAAAAACTGTTTTTT. It specifies CASSQEGDSSNEKLFF. V usage is TRBV4-1 and J usage is TRBJ1-4, with 7 bases lining up with TRBD1. The germline V gene encodes CDR1 MGHRA and CDR2 YSYEKL. The J segment lost 3 bases and the V segment lost 0 bases, leaving 4 bases of the junction unmatched. The CDR3 loop spans 16 amino acids.

V is TRBV24-1 and J is TRBJ2-1; TRBD2 agrees at 7 bases. This CDR3 is built from 15 residues. Germline V gene lookup returns CDR1 KGHDR and CDR2 SFDVKD. Trimming removed 3 bases from V and 10 bases from J; junction bases left unmatched: 11. Here the CDR3 reads CATSDGRGPPREQFF. In DNA form, the CDR3 reads TGTGCCACCAGTGATGGGAGGGGACCCCCAAGGGAGCAGTTCTTC.

The V gene is TRBV15, the J gene TRBJ1-5; D not certain. The CDR3 length is 13 residues. Germline loops: CDR1 LNHNV, CDR2 YYDKDF (reference sequence). Between the trimmed V and J ends, which lost 5 bases and 0 bases, there was a span of 5 bases. The CDR3 protein is CATSVYSNQPQHF. The CDR3 DNA is TGTGCCACCAGCGTCTATAGCAATCAGCCCCAGCATTTT.

V is TRBV18 and J is TRBJ2-2; D possibly corresponds to TRBD1 (5 bases). The ends were cut back, 4 bases at V and 7 bases at J, with 19 bases in the middle. The CDR3 totals 16 residues. The V gene's germline CDR1 is KGHSH and CDR2 LQKENI. CDR3 nucleotides: TGTGCCAGCTCACTTTGGGCCAGGGCAGATGGCGGGGAGCTGTTTTTT. As protein: CASSLWARADGGELFF.

The chain has TRBV7-2 and TRBJ2-1; 7 bases align to TRBD2. Looked up from germline, CDR1 is SGHTA and CDR2 is FQGNSA. Trimming cost V 3 bases and J 6 bases; bases outside gene matches: 17. The CDR3 totals 18 residues. This CDR3 is CASSFSSASGWWFNEQFF. Here the CDR3 DNA reads TGTGCCAGCAGCTTTAGTTCGGCTAGCGGCTGGTGGTTCAATGAGCAGTTCTTC.

The CDR3 bases are TGCGCCAGCAGCTTGGGGTCCACCACTAGCACAGATACGCAGTATTTT. Translating it yields CASSLGSTTSTDTQYF. The chain joins TRBV5-1 to TRBJ2-3; D remains unclear. V was cut by 0 bases and J by 0 bases, with 11 bases left in between. This CDR3 is 16 amino acids long. The germline gives CDR1 SGHRS, CDR2 YFSETQ. The full variable domain, in which reference TRBV5-1 and TRBJ2-3 provide the parts outside the CDR3, is KAGVTQTPRYLIKTRGQQVTLSCSPISGHRSVSWYQQTPGQGLQFLFEYFSETQRNKGNFPGRFSGRQFSNSRSEMNVSTLELGDSALYLCASSLGSTTSTDTQYFGPGTRLTVL.

The chain carries TRBV28 and TRBJ2-7; D possibly corresponds to TRBD2 (6 bases). The V end lost 7 bases, the J end lost 0 bases, and 13 bases lay between the germline ends. CDR3 size: 14 residues. Per germline, CDR1 MDHEN and CDR2 SYDVKM. DNA of the CDR3: TGTGCCAGCACCCTTGGGGGAGGCTCCTACGAGCAGTACTTC. Its protein product is CASTLGGGSYEQYF. The entire variable domain, with the rest obtained from reference TRBV28 and TRBJ2-7, is as follows: DVKVTQSSRYLVKRTGEKVFLECVQDMDHENMFWYRQDPGLGLRLIYFSYDVKMKEKGDIPEGYSVSREKKERFSLILESASTNQTSMYLCASTLGGGSYEQYFGPGTRLTVT.

J is TRBJ2-7 and V is TRBV11-2; TRBD2 is a possible D gene (7 bases). CDR3 length: 18 residues. Trimming removed 1 base from V and 2 bases from J, with 21 bases in between. Germline V gene sequence: CDR1 SGHAT, CDR2 FQNNGV. As DNA, the CDR3 is TGTGCCAGCAGCTTAGTAGGGGGGAGGGGGGAACCTCCCTACGAGCAGTACTTC. Its translation: CASSLVGGRGEPPYEQYF.

The chain is built from TRBV27 and TRBJ2-2; D unclear. V was clipped by 6 bases and J by 6 bases, with 8 bases between them. In germline, CDR1 is MNHEY, CDR2 SMNVEV (reference sequence). CDR3 size: 12 residues. CDR3 coding DNA: TGTGCCAGCAGGGGTATCTCCGGGGAGCTGTTTTTT. It specifies CASRGISGELFF.

The chain uses TRBV7-6 and TRBJ1-1; weak D call: TRBD1 (6 bases). V shed 5 bases and J shed 5 bases, with 21 bases lying between them. Germline V lookup: CDR1 SGHVS, CDR2 FNYEAQ. This CDR3 spans 16 amino acids. The CDR3 loop reads CASSPHAPGASTEAFF. CDR3 bases: TGTGCCAGCAGCCCACATGCACCGGGGGCGAGTACTGAAGCTTTCTTT.

CDR3 in DNA: TGTGCCAGCAGCAACCTTACTCCGGGACGATTTCTCAGTGGCTCGAACACCGGGGAGCTGTTTTTT. Residues: CASSNLTPGRFLSGSNTGELFF. V and J are TRBV7-8 and TRBJ2-2; D tentatively fits TRBD1 or TRBD2 (5 bases each). V was trimmed by 5 bases and J by 0 bases, leaving 31 bases between them. The CDR3 covers 22 residues. Germline V gene lookup returns CDR1 SGHVS and CDR2 FQNEAQ. Drawing the rest from reference TRBV7-8 and TRBJ2-2, the complete variable domain is GAGVSQSPRYKVAKRGQDVALRCDPISGHVSLFWYQQALGQGPEFLTYFQNEAQLDKSGLPSDRFFAERPEGSVSTLKIQRTQQEDSAVYLCASSNLTPGRFLSGSNTGELFFGEGSRLTVL.

The V call is TRBV27, the J call TRBJ2-1; either TRBD1 or TRBD2 may fit D (5 bases each). Trimming shortened V by 4 bases and J by 2 bases, and 9 bases separated the two germline ends. Germline lookup yields CDR1 MNHEY and CDR2 SMNVEV (reference sequence). The CDR3 contains 14 residues. The CDR3 here is CASSYGTAYNEQFF. The CDR3 region has the DNA TGTGCCAGCAGTTACGGGACGGCCTACAATGAGCAGTTCTTC.

The chain couples TRBV6-2 or TRBV6-3 to TRBJ2-5; D possibly uses TRBD1 or TRBD2 (5 bases each). The V gene's germline CDR1 is MNHEY and CDR2 SVGEGT. Trimming took off 2 bases at V and 2 bases at J, with 9 bases between the two ends. The CDR3 spans 14 residues. The DNA of the CDR3 is TGTGCCAGCAGTTACGGGGGTGTACAAGAGACCCAGTACTTC. It translates to CASSYGGVQETQYF.

This clone was counted once. The rearrangement uses TRBV7-6 and TRBJ1-1; the D is unclear. CDR3 length: 14 amino acids. The germline V gene encodes CDR1 SGHVS and CDR2 FNYEAQ. The germline V and J ends were trimmed by 1 base and 2 bases, with 8 bases remaining between them. The CDR3 DNA is TGTGCCAGCAGCTTAGGCGGCGGAAACACTGAAGCTTTCTTT. Amino acids: CASSLGGGNTEAFF.

The V call is TRBV4-1, the J call TRBJ2-5, with 10 nucleotides matching TRBD2. J lost 4 bases, V lost 1 base, and 6 bases had no gene match. CDR1 and CDR2 (germline): MGHRA, YSYEKL. The CDR3 consists of 16 residues. CDR3 amino acids: CASSQALVAGGETQYF. The CDR3 coding sequence is TGCGCCAGCAGCCAAGCCCTGGTAGCGGGAGGAGAGACCCAGTACTTC.

This clone has a handful of counts. The chain uses TRBV7-3 and TRBJ1-2; D gene ambiguous. The CDR3 runs 15 residues. Germline V CDR1 and CDR2: SGHTA, FQGTGA. Trimming stripped 3 bases from V and 0 bases from J, with 11 bases between. In DNA form, the CDR3 reads TGTGCCAGCAGCTTTCAACCCCTATCTAACTATGGCTACACCTTC. Translated: CASSFQPLSNYGYTF.

This rearrangement joins TRBV20-1 to TRBJ1-1; D possibly corresponds to TRBD1 (5 bases). V lost 5 bases to trimming and J lost 1 base, with 11 bases between them. CDR1 and CDR2 (germline): DFQATT, SNEGSKA (reference sequence). The CDR3 spans 13 residues. The CDR3 sequence is CSARGGQNTEAFF. CDR3 in DNA: TGCAGTGCTCGTGGCGGACAGAACACTGAAGCTTTCTTT.

The chain joins TRBV7-2 to TRBJ1-3; tentative D call: TRBD1 (5 bases). CDR1 is SGHTA and CDR2 is FQGNSA in the germline V gene. The CDR3 contains 15 residues. Trimming shortened V by 3 bases and J by 0 bases, and 9 bases separated the two germline ends. The CDR3 DNA sequence: TGTGCCAGCAGCTTTCAGGGCTCCTCTGGAAACACCATATATTTT. This codes for CASSFQGSSGNTIYF. Full variable domain (rest looked up from reference TRBV7-2 and TRBJ1-3): GAGVSQSPSNKVTEKGKDVELRCDPISGHTALYWYRQSLGQGLEFLIYFQGNSAPDKSGLPSDRFSAERTGGSVSTLTIQRTQQEDSAVYLCASSFQGSSGNTIYFGEGSWLTVV.

The CDR3 sequence is CASSSQYNEQFF. The CDR3 coding sequence is TGTGCCAGCAGCTCCCAATACAATGAGCAGTTCTTC. The chain carries TRBV7-3 and TRBJ2-1; D gene unclear. Germline V CDR1 and CDR2: SGHTA, FQGTGA. Trimming left V 4 bases short and J 4 bases short, with 5 bases between. The CDR3 contains 12 residues.